This record looks at one TCR beta chain sequence and its context. The data derive from a study of cytomegalovirus exposure and HLA in healthy donors. This CDR3 spans 18 amino acids. Germline V gene lookup returns CDR1 MDHEN and CDR2 SYDVKM. V dropped 2 bases and J dropped 3 bases, with 23 bases sitting between them. Primers for the PCR totalled 60 Vbeta and 13 Jbeta. Libraries were prepared by immunoSEQ multiplex PCR; TCRdb keeps only in-frame clonotypes and omits some of them. Of over 150,000 clones in the sample, around 79% are singletons; the top ten hold 4.3%. The source of this sequence is a man aged 35-49 years in good health and CMV-seronegative. This chain links TRBV28 with TRBJ2-7; perhaps TRBD2 as D (6 bases). Sequenced sample: PBMCs. This chain's CDR3 is CASSLIEISGGDLYEQYF. CDR3 nucleotide sequence: TGTGCCAGCAGTTTAATAGAGATTTCCGGCGGGGATCTCTACGAGCAGTACTTC.